The T cell receptor (beta chain) described here comes from a study of cytomegalovirus exposure and HLA in healthy donors (dated by TCRdb to 2015 to 2018). With respect to the entire study: A later analysis indicated that the 120 validation repertoires were generated on the platform also employed for the 700 or so repertoires of the first cohort. The aim of the study was to test whether cataloging public T cell receptors could identify signatures of past pathogen exposure. A separate validation cohort of approximately 130 different subjects was used in addition to the roughly 620-subject first cohort. The study combined high-throughput TCR immunosequencing, statistical association of individual TCRs with disease status, and machine learning to predict cytomegalovirus infection status. Results the study describes overall, beyond this receptor: A later analysis found that TCRs clustered in the first cohort also tended to co-occur in the 95 to 150 validation repertoires, with 94% of cluster scores above 0. The classifier was reported to diagnose cytomegalovirus status with high specificity and sensitivity in both the original cohort and the validation cohort. Most TCR sequences were observed very rarely across donors, whereas some public TCRs were present in many individuals. A later analysis lacked HLA typing for the validation cohort, so it scored co-occurrence in that cohort across all 110 or so repertoires. In vitro tests confirmed that a few of the cytomegalovirus-associated TCR beta chains recognize cytomegalovirus antigens. In the study, approximately 160 TCR beta chains were listed as associated with cytomegalovirus. According to the authors, the approach could potentially be generalized to other disease states and immunological phenotypes.

Donors formed part of the validation cohort, which comprised 120 or so subjects and was distinct from the first cohort of fewer than 750 subjects. A distance of 18 bases separates the germline ends of V and J, which lose 6 bases and 9 bases respectively. Looking up the germline V gene yields CDR1 KGHSH and CDR2 LQKENI. The CDR3 starts with the cysteine, ends with the phenylalanine, and has 14 residues. Left in the record is the CDR3 DNA by itself, 42 bases read in frame from the first base. Libraries were built with the immunoSEQ multiplex PCR assay. As for the authors' bioinformatics: A statistical classification framework was developed to diagnose cytomegalovirus status using the catalog of TCR beta chain sequences. TCRdb carries this immuneACCESS record with in-frame sequences only. Its versions omit some clonotypes, under half of them owing to an unresolved V gene in the studies checked, with the rest unexplained. V and J calls and clone size are as listed in that table; D and trimming were resolved from the DNA. Within this sample are about 98,000 clones, with roughly nine tenths of them counted one time only. The ten largest account for roughly 4% of the sample.

Concerning this clone itself: Its binding antigen is unknown. No base-level quality is on record; no much larger clone is a single base apart.

The chain is encoded by TRBV18 joined to TRBJ1-5, with the D gene not clear enough to name. Sample: PBMCs. This receptor was taken from a woman aged 30 to 39 in good health and CMV-seronegative. The DNA reads TGTGCCAGCTCCCCTGAGGGCGGGGAGTTGCCCCAGCATTTT. The resulting protein is CASSPEGGELPQHF. Where the CDR3 stops, the reference TRBV18 and TRBJ1-5 genes take over; the full variable domain is NAGVMQNPRHLVRRRGQEARLRCSPMKGHSHVYWYRQLPEEGLKFMVYLQKENIIDESGMPKERFSAEFPKEGPSILRIQQVVRGDSAAYFCASSPEGGELPQHFGDGTRLSIL.